The 8 T cell receptor beta chains in this list originate from one sample, sequenced in a study of OX40 agonist ivuxolimab in advanced cancers. Assay used: immunoSEQ multiplex PCR; TCRdb lists only in-frame clones, some missing. There are tens of thousands of clones in the sample; about 80% occur only once, and more than 3.5% lies in the top ten. The specimen comprised CD4+ or CD8+ T cells sorted from blood, sampled in a trial of the OX40 agonist ivuxolimab. The origin of the receptors is an adult with an advanced solid tumor such as melanoma, head and neck, liver or kidney cancer.

The chain combines TRBV14 with TRBJ2-7; D is uncertain. V shed 4 bases and J shed 2 bases, with 6 bases lying between them. The CDR3 spans 12 residues. Germline V gene lookup returns CDR1 SGHDN and CDR2 FVKESK. CDR3 amino acids: CASSRGTYEQYF. DNA of the CDR3: TGTGCCAGCAGCCGTGGGACCTACGAGCAGTACTTC.

The chain has TRBV14 and TRBJ1-2; D is unresolved. Looked up from germline, CDR1 is SGHDN and CDR2 is FVKESK. Trimming removed 0 bases at V and 8 bases at J, with 4 bases between. The CDR3 has 11 residues. This CDR3 reads CASSQDRGYTF. The CDR3 nucleotides read TGTGCCAGCAGCCAAGATCGAGGCTACACCTTC.

This clone has only one observation. A read error may produce the germline difference seen at one junction end. Other DNA sequences from this sample encode an identical CDR3 as well. The chain couples TRBV27 to TRBJ1-6; 7 bases agree with TRBD1. Germline-derived CDR1 and CDR2 are MNHEY and SMNVEV (reference sequence). CDR3 length: 15 residues. CDR3 sequence (DNA): TGCGCCAGCAGTTACACAGGGGCTACTGGTTCACCCCTCCACTTT. Encoded protein: CASSYTGATGSPLHF.

V is TRBV5-5 and J is TRBJ2-3; the D gene is possibly TRBD1 (5 bases). Germline lookup yields CDR1 SGHKS and CDR2 YYEKEE (reference sequence). The CDR3 length is 13 residues. V lost 3 bases and J 3 bases, leaving 8 bases between the germline ends. CDR3 in amino acids: CASSSRQTDTQYF. CDR3 DNA sequence: TGTGCCAGCAGCTCCAGACAGACAGATACGCAGTATTTT.

V usage is TRBV4-1 and J usage is TRBJ1-4; D unclear. Germline values: CDR1 MGHRA, CDR2 YSYEKL. Between the trimmed V and J ends, which lost 1 base and 0 bases, there was a span of 6 bases. The CDR3 loop spans 15 amino acids. This chain's CDR3 is CASSQVGTTNEKLFF. Here the CDR3 DNA reads TGCGCCAGCAGCCAAGTAGGGACAACTAATGAAAAACTGTTTTTT.

This rearrangement joins TRBV29-1 to TRBJ2-3; 7 nucleotides line up with TRBD1. Germline V lookup: CDR1 SQVTM, CDR2 ANQGSEA. The CDR3 length is 13 residues. Trimming took 8 bases from V and 7 from J; bases not matched to a gene: 12. The CDR3 DNA is TGCAGCTTAGCCCGGGACAGTAGTCATACGCAGTATTTT. Translating it yields CSLARDSSHTQYF.

The chain carries TRBV5-1 and TRBJ2-7; 9 positions match TRBD1. Germline V gene data show CDR1 as SGHRS and CDR2 as YFSETQ. V dropped 1 base and J dropped 5; count of bases not matched to a gene: 1. CDR3 length equals 13 residues. The CDR3 spells CASSLRTGDEQYF. The CDR3 nucleotides read TGCGCCAGCAGCTTGCGGACAGGGGACGAGCAGTACTTC.

The rearrangement uses TRBV7-9 and TRBJ2-5, with no clear D. CDR1 is SEHNR and CDR2 is FQNEAQ in the germline V gene (reference sequence). The CDR3 extends over 11 amino acids. The V and J ends lost 6 bases and 1 base respectively, with 3 bases between them. CDR3 amino acids: CASSPQETQYF. CDR3 DNA sequence: TGTGCCAGCAGTCCCCAAGAGACCCAGTACTTC. The full variable domain, its missing parts supplied by reference TRBV7-9 and TRBJ2-5, is DTGVSQNPRHKITKRGQNVTFRCDPISEHNRLYWYRQTLGQGPEFLTYFQNEAQLEKSRLLSDRFSAERPKGSFSTLEIQRTEQGDSAMYLCASSPQETQYFGPGTRLLVL.